This T cell receptor (beta chain) is drawn from a study of blood T cell repertoires in COVID-19. Germline CDR1 is SGHTA and CDR2 is FQGTGA. This CDR3 is built from 14 residues. Trimming removed 3 bases from V and 7 bases from J, with 12 bases in between. Repertoires were generated with immunoSEQ multiplex PCR, while TCRdb's copy carries only in-frame clones and drops some. The repertoire holds over 300,000 clones, approximately 88% seen once, with 0.97% in the top ten. This clonotype originated in a woman under 40 with acute COVID-19. V and J are TRBV7-3 and TRBJ2-2; weak D call: TRBD2 (6 bases). Sample: PBMCs or T cells enriched from blood (not recorded which). The CDR3 DNA reads as TGTGCCAGCAGCTTCATACCGGGAGACGGGGAGCTGTTTTTT. Translation gives CASSFIPGDGELFF.